The clone carrying this TCR beta chain was detected a few times. Sequenced by immunoSEQ multiplex PCR; TCRdb stores in-frame clones only, minus some. The repertoire includes fewer than 40,000 clones, about 91% of them detected once, and roughly 28% sits in the top ten. Trimming took 2 bases from V and 4 from J; bases not matched to a gene: 7. The length of the CDR3 is 15 residues. Germline CDR1 SGHRS, CDR2 YFSETQ. The data were taken from a study of blood T cell repertoires in COVID-19. Study context: Sites across the United States, Italy and Spain contributed samples from acute and convalescent COVID-19. Nucleic acid was either cDNA or gDNA, and it came from T cells, B-cell-depleted T cells, or PBMCs.

This chain uses TRBV5-1 with TRBJ2-5; 8 nucleotides line up with TRBD1. This TCR derives from a man older than 75 with acute or convalescent COVID-19. The sample taken for sequencing was peripheral blood. The CDR3 bases are TGCGCCAGCAGCTTCCAGGGGGCAAGGGGAGAGACCCAGTACTTC. This codes for CASSFQGARGETQYF.